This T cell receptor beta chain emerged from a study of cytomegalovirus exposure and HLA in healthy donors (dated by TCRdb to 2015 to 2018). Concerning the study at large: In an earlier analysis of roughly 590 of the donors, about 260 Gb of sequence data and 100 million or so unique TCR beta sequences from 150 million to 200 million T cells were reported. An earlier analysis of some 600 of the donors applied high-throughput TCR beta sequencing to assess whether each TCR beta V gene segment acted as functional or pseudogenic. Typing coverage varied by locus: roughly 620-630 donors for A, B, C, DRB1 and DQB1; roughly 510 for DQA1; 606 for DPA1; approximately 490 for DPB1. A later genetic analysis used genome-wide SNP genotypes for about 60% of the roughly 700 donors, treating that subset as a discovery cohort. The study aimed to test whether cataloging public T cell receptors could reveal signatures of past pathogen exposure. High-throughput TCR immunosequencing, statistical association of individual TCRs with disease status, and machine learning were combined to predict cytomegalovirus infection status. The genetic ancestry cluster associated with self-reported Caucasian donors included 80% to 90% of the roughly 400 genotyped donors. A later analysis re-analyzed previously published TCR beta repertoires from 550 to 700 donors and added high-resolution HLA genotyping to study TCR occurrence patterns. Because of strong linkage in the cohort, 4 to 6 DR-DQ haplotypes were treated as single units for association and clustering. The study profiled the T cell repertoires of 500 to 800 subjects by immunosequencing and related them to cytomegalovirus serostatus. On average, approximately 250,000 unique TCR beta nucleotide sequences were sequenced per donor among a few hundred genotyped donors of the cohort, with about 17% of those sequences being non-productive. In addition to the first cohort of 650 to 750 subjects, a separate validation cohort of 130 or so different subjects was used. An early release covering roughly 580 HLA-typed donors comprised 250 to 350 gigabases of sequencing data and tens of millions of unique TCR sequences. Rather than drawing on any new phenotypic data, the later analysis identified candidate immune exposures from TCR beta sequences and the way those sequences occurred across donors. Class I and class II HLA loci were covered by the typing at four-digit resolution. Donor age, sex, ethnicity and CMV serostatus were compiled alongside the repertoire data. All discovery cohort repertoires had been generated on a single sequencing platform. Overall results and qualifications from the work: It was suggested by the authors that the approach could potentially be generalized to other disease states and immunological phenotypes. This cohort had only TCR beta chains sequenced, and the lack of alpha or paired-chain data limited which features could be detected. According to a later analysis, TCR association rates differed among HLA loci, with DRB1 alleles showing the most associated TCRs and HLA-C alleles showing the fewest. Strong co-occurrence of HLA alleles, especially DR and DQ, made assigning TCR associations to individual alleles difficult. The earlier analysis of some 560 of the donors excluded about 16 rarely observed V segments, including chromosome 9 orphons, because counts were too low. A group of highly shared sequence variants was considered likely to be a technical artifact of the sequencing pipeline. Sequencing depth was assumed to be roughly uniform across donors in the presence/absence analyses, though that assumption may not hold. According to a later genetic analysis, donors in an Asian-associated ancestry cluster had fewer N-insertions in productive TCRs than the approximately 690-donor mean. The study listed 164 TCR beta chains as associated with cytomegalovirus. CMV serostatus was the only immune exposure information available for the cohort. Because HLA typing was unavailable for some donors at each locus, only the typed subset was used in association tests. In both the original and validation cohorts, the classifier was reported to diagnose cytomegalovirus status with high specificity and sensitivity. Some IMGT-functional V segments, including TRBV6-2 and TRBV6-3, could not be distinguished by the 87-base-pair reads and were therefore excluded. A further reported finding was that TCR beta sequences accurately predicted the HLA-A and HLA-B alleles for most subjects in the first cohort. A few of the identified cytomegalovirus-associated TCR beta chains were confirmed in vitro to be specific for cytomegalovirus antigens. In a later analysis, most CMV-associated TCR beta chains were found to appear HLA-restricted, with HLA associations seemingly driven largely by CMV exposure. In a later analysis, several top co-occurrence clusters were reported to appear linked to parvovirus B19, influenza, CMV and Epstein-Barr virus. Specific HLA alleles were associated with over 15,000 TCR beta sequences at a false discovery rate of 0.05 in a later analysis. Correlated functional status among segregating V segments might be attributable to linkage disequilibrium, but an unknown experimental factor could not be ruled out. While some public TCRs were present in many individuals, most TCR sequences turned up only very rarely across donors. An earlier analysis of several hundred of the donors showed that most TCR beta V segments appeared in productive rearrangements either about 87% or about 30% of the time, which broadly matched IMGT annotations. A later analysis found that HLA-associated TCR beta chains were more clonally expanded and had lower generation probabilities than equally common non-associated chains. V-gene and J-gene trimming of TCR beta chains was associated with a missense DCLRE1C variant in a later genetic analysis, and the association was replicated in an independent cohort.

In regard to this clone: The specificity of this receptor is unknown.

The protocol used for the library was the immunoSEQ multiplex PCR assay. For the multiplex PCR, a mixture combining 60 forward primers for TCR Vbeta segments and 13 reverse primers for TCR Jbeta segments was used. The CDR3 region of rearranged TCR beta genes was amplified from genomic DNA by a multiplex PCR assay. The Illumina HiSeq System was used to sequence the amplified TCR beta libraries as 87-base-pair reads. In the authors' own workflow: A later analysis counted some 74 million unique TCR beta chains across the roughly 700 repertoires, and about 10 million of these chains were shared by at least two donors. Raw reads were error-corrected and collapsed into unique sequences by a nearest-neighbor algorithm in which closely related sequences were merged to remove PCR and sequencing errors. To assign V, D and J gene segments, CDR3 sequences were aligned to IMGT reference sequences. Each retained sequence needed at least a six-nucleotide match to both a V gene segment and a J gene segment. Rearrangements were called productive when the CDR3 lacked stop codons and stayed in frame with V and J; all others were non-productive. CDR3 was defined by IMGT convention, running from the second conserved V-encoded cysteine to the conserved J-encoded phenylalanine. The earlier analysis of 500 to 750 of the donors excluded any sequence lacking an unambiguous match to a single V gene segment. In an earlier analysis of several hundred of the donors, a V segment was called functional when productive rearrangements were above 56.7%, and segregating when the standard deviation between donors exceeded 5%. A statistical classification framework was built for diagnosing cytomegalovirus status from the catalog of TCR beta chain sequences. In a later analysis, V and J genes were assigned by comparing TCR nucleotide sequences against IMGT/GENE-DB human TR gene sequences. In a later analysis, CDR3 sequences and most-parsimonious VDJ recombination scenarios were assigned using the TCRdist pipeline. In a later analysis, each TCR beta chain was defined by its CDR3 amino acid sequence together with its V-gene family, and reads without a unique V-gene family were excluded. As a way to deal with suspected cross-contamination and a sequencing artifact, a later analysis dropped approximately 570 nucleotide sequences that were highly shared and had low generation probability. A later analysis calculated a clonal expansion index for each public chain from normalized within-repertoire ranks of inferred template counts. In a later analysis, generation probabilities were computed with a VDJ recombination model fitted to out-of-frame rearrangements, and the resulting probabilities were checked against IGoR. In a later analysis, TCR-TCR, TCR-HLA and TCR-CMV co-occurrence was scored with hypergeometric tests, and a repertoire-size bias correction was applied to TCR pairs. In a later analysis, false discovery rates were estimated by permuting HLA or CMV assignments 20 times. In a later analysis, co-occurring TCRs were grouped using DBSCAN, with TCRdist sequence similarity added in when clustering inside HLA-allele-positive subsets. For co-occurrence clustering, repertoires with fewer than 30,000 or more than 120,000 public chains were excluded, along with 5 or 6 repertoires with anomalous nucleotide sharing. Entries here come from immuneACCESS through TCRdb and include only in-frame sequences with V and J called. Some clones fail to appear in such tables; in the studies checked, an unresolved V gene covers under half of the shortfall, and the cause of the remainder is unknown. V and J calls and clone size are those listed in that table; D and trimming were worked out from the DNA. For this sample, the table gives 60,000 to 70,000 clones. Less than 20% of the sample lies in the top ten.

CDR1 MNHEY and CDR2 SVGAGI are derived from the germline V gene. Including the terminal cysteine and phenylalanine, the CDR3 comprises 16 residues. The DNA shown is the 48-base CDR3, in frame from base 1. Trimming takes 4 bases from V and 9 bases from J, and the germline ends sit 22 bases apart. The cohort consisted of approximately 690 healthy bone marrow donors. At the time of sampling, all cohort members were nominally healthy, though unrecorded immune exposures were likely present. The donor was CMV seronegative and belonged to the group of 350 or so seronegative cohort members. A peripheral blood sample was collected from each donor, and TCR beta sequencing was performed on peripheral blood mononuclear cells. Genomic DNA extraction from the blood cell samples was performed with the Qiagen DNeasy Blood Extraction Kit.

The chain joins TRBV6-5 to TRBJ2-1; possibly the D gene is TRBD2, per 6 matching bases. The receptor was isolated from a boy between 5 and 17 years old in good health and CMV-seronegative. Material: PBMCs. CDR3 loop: CASSSHAARVGGEQFF. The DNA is TGTGCCAGCAGTTCCCACGCCGCCAGGGTGGGGGGTGAGCAGTTCTTC.